Below, 29 T cell receptor beta chains from the same sample are listed, as sequenced in a study of cytomegalovirus exposure and HLA in healthy donors. PCR amplification relied on 60 Vbeta primers (plus 13 Jbeta primers). The repertoire was sequenced with immunoSEQ multiplex PCR; TCRdb's copy has only in-frame clones and lacks some. This sample has 150,000 to 200,000 clones; 80% occur once, and the top ten carry about 7%. The sequencing sample was made of PBMCs. Receptors originate from a man under 40 in good health and CMV-seropositive.

The CDR3 protein is CASKSLAYEQYF. As DNA, the CDR3 is TGTGCCAGCAAGTCGCTAGCGTACGAGCAGTACTTC. The rearrangement links TRBV2 to TRBJ2-7, with D maybe TRBD2 (6 bases). Trimming pared 7 bases from V and 4 bases from J, leaving 11 bases between. In germline, CDR1 is SNHLY, CDR2 FYNNEI. The CDR3 has 12 amino acids.

The V call is TRBV6-5, the J call TRBJ1-2, with D perhaps matching TRBD1 (6 bases). Germline V gives CDR1 MNHEY, CDR2 SVGAGI. Trimming took off 11 bases at V and 2 bases at J, with 15 bases between the two ends. The length of the CDR3 is 13 residues. CDR3 amino acids: CAASLGANYGYTF. The CDR3 DNA reads as TGTGCCGCGTCCCTGGGGGCAAACTATGGCTACACCTTC.

This clone has just a few counts. V and J are TRBV19 and TRBJ2-6; TRBD1 matches at 11 bases. CDR3 size: 18 residues. V lost 7 bases to trimming and J lost 1 base; unmatched junction nucleotides: 9. The germline V gene encodes CDR1 LNHDA and CDR2 SQIVND (reference sequence). The CDR3 DNA reads TGTGCCAGTACGTACCGGACAGGGGGCTCTTCTGGGGCCAACGTCCTGACTTTC. It specifies CASTYRTGGSSGANVLTF.

The V call is TRBV4-2, the J call TRBJ2-5; D is perhaps TRBD2 (6 bases). The end of the DNA is better explained by TRBJ2-7, so the J call may be wrong. Germline lookup yields CDR1 LGHNA and CDR2 YNFKEQ. This CDR3 comprises 13 residues. The CDR3 sequence is CASSRGRTYEQYF. The DNA of the CDR3 is TGTGCCAGCAGCCGGGGGAGGACCTACGAGCAGTACTTC.

The gene calls are TRBV6-1 and TRBJ2-1, with D possibly being TRBD1 (5 bases). V was pared by 3 bases and J by 5 bases, with 14 bases between. This CDR3 is built from 15 residues. CDR1 and CDR2 (germline): MNHNS, SASEGT. The CDR3 here is CASSDGQGLNNEQFF. The DNA for the CDR3 is TGTGCCAGCAGTGACGGGCAGGGCCTCAACAATGAGCAGTTCTTC.

This clone has only a few counts. The chain carries TRBV5-1 and TRBJ2-7; D remains unclear. The germline V gene encodes CDR1 SGHRS and CDR2 YFSETQ. This CDR3 is 13 amino acids long. V was clipped by 0 bases and J by 4 bases, with 8 bases between them. The CDR3 sequence is CASSLETGYEQYF. Written as DNA, the CDR3 is TGCGCCAGCAGCTTGGAGACGGGTTACGAGCAGTACTTC.

The CDR3 reads CASRTTSGSNTGELFF. CDR3 nucleotides: TGTGCCAGCAGGACGACTAGCGGGTCTAACACCGGGGAGCTGTTTTTT. The J gene is TRBJ2-2, the V gene TRBV7-2, with TRBD2 matching over 10 bases. CDR1 is SGHTA, CDR2 FQGNSA, per germline. This CDR3 contains 16 residues. With 6 bases clipped from V and 2 bases from J, the junction kept 6 bases outside the gene matches.

V usage is TRBV6-1 and J usage is TRBJ2-5, with TRBD2 matching over 8 bases. The DNA matches TRBJ2-7 better at its end, which makes the J call doubtful. Germline V lookup: CDR1 MNHNS, CDR2 SASEGT. The CDR3 contains 14 residues. The chain's CDR3 is CASTRSGSSYEQYF. In nucleotides, the CDR3 is TGTGCCAGCACGAGGAGCGGGAGCTCCTACGAGCAGTACTTC.

J is TRBJ2-5 and V is TRBV28; 7 nucleotides match TRBD2. The DNA end lines up better with TRBJ2-7; the J call may be wrong. Germline V CDR1 and CDR2: MDHEN, SYDVKM. This CDR3 has 16 amino acids. CDR3 sequence: CASSLRLAKSSYEQYF. As DNA, the CDR3 is TGTGCCAGCAGTCTACGACTAGCTAAGAGCTCCTACGAGCAGTACTTC.

The CDR3 bases are TGTGCCAGCAGCCAAGTCCCCGCGGGAGGATACTACAATGAGCAGTTCTTC. It translates to CASSQVPAGGYYNEQFF. The chain employs TRBV4-2 and TRBJ2-1; 8 nucleotides agree with TRBD2. Trimming at V came to 1 base and at J to 3 bases, leaving 8 bases not matched to a gene. Germline V gene data show CDR1 as LGHNA and CDR2 as YNFKEQ. The CDR3 consists of 17 residues.

The V call is TRBV18, the J call TRBJ2-7, with 7 positions matching TRBD2. CDR3 length equals 14 residues. Germline trimming cut 5 bases from V and 2 bases from J; bases unmatched to any gene: 6. Germline V lookup: CDR1 KGHSH, CDR2 LQKENI. This chain's CDR3 is CASSGTIGPYEQYF. CDR3 DNA: TGTGCCAGCTCAGGGACTATCGGCCCCTACGAGCAGTACTTC.

The chain links TRBV9 to TRBJ2-1, with 10 bases fitting TRBD2. This CDR3 is built from 17 residues. V was pared by 0 bases and J by 4 bases, with 7 bases of the junction left unmatched. From germline, CDR1 is SGDLS and CDR2 YYNGEE. CDR3 coding DNA: TGTGCCAGCAGCGTAGCTGGGGCTAGCGGGAGATACAATGAGCAGTTCTTC. It yields the protein CASSVAGASGRYNEQFF.

The gene calls are TRBV6-5 and TRBJ1-1; 7 bases fit TRBD1. The V segment lost 6 bases and the J segment 1 base; nucleotides outside the gene matches: 5. This CDR3 has 14 residues. Germline loops: CDR1 MNHEY, CDR2 SVGAGI. The CDR3 DNA is TGTGCCAGCAGGGAGAGACAGGGGAACACTGAAGCTTTCTTT. It translates to CASRERQGNTEAFF.

There are a few counts of this clone. The V call is TRBV4-2, the J call TRBJ2-7, with D maybe TRBD1 (6 bases). Germline CDR1 LGHNA, CDR2 YNFKEQ. V was shortened by 4 bases and J by 2 bases, with 12 bases between the two germline ends. The CDR3 has 14 residues. The CDR3 is CASSLMGATYEQYF. The CDR3, as DNA: TGTGCCAGCAGCCTAATGGGGGCCACCTACGAGCAGTACTTC.

J is TRBJ1-5 and V is TRBV10-3; D gene unclear. The V end lost 0 bases, the J end lost 2 bases, and 14 bases lay between the germline ends. The CDR3 is made up of 17 amino acids. CDR1 is ENHRY, CDR2 SYGVKD, per germline. CDR3 in amino acids: CAISESTPTTGNQPQHF. The CDR3 coding sequence is TGTGCCATCAGTGAGTCGACCCCAACGACTGGCAATCAGCCCCAGCATTTT.

The table lists this clone with a few counts. DNA of the CDR3: TGCGCCAGCAGTTCAACGACAGGGTTAAACACTGAAGCTTTCTTT. This sequence encodes CASSSTTGLNTEAFF. This chain joins TRBV10-1 and TRBJ1-1; 7 bases match TRBD1. Germline assignment: CDR1 WNHNN and CDR2 SYGVQD (reference sequence). The CDR3 totals 15 residues. Trimming cost V 5 bases and J 2 bases; bases outside gene matches: 8.

The chain carries TRBV11-3 and TRBJ1-1; TRBD1 is a possible D gene (5 bases). Trimming took 7 bases from V and 4 from J, leaving 13 bases between them. Germline assignment: CDR1 SGHNT and CDR2 YENEEA. There are 13 residues in the CDR3. The CDR3 region has the DNA TGTGCCAGCAAAGGGTTAAGGGGCACTGAAGCTTTCTTT. Protein: CASKGLRGTEAFF.

The rearrangement joins TRBV29-1 to TRBJ2-3, with 8 bases lining up with TRBD2. The germline CDR1 and CDR2 sequences are SQVTM and ANQGSEA. This CDR3 region has 13 residues. V lost 7 bases to trimming and J lost 0 bases; unmatched junction nucleotides: 3. This chain's CDR3 is CSAGGASTDTQYF. CDR3 in DNA: TGCAGCGCCGGGGGGGCTAGCACAGATACGCAGTATTTT.

With regard to this clone: Different DNA sequences within this sample yield the same CDR3. V and J are TRBV27 and TRBJ1-5; D unresolved. V lost 8 bases and J lost 1, with 9 bases in between. This CDR3 region has 13 residues. The germline V gene encodes CDR1 MNHEY and CDR2 SMNVEV (reference sequence). The CDR3, as DNA: TGTGCCAGCCGCCTCGGGAGCAATCAGCCCCAGCATTTT. Translation: CASRLGSNQPQHF.

This clone was found once. This rearrangement joins TRBV30 to TRBJ1-2; possibly TRBD1 for D (5 bases). CDR3 size: 15 residues. Germline-derived CDR1 and CDR2 are GTSNPN and SVGIG (reference sequence). V lost 2 bases and J 4 bases, leaving 17 bases between the germline ends. CDR3 amino acids: CAWSPRTPTVYGYTF. The CDR3 DNA is TGTGCCTGGAGTCCCCGGACACCCACTGTCTATGGCTACACCTTC.

This clone was observed a single time. The chain recombines TRBV6-1 with TRBJ2-7, with 10 bases matching TRBD1. Looked up from germline, CDR1 is MNHNS and CDR2 is SASEGT. The V segment lost 0 bases and the J segment 6 bases; nucleotides outside the gene matches: 5. The CDR3 has 15 residues. In nucleotides, the CDR3 is TGTGCCAGCAGTGAAGCGGGACAGGGGAACCGCGAGCAGTACTTC. Its protein is CASSEAGQGNREQYF.

The genes are TRBV2 and TRBJ2-2; 9 positions match TRBD1. V gave up 8 bases and J gave up 6 bases; unmatched junction bases: 10. Germline CDR1 reads SNHLY; CDR2 reads FYNNEI. This CDR3 spans 15 amino acids. DNA for the CDR3: TGTGCCAGCCGATGGGGGACAGGGAGACCCGGGGAGCTGTTTTTT. Translated, it gives CASRWGTGRPGELFF.

There are a few counts of this clone. This rearrangement joins TRBV28 to TRBJ1-2, with D unresolved. Per germline, CDR1 MDHEN and CDR2 SYDVKM. The CDR3 totals 14 residues. V was trimmed by 4 bases and J by 6 bases, leaving 15 bases between them. Written as DNA, the CDR3 is TGTGCCAGCAGTTACCGGAGCAGGACTAATGGCTACACCTTC. It translates to CASSYRSRTNGYTF.

The J gene is TRBJ2-1, the V gene TRBV19; maybe TRBD1 (6 bases). Germline assignment: CDR1 LNHDA and CDR2 SQIVND (reference sequence). CDR3 length: 14 residues. The ends were cut back, 5 bases at V and 0 bases at J, with 8 bases in the middle. The CDR3 DNA is TGTGCCAGTAGTTGGGACACCTCCTACAATGAGCAGTTCTTC. Protein: CASSWDTSYNEQFF.

The chain uses TRBV27 and TRBJ2-1, with D hard to call. With 5 bases removed from V and 2 bases from J, the gap between germline ends came to 10 bases. This CDR3 has 14 residues. The germline V gene has CDR1 MNHEY and CDR2 SMNVEV (reference sequence). DNA for the CDR3: TGTGCCAGCAGTCATATCGCGGCCTACAATGAGCAGTTCTTC. Translated, it gives CASSHIAAYNEQFF.

J is TRBJ2-1 and V is TRBV4-1; 7 positions agree with TRBD2. Germline V lookup: CDR1 MGHRA, CDR2 YSYEKL. This CDR3 spans 15 amino acids. V trimming: 4 bases; J trimming: 7 bases; junction bases outside the gene matches: 10. The CDR3 nucleotides read TGCGCCAGCAGCCCCGCAGCGGGGCGCGAGAATGAGCAGTTCTTC. Protein: CASSPAAGRENEQFF.

The chain carries TRBV2 and TRBJ1-2, with TRBD1 as a possible D gene (5 bases). The germline V gene has CDR1 SNHLY and CDR2 FYNNEI. This CDR3 comprises 15 residues. Deletions cut 9 bases from V and 4 bases from J, with 21 bases between. The CDR3 spells CASRLTRGLGYGYTF. The DNA for the CDR3 is TGTGCCAGTAGACTAACCCGGGGACTGGGCTATGGCTACACCTTC.

The gene calls are TRBV4-1 and TRBJ2-7, with a weak D call TRBD2 (6 bases). Germline CDR1 is MGHRA and CDR2 is YSYEKL. This CDR3 comprises 14 residues. The V gene lost 2 bases and the J gene lost 7 bases, with 15 bases spanning the gap. CDR3 amino acids: CASSQPTRAGEQYF. In DNA form, the CDR3 reads TGCGCCAGCAGCCAACCAACTAGGGCGGGGGAGCAGTACTTC.

This clone has just a few counts. CDR3 DNA sequence: TGTGCCAGCAGCCGCGGGACAGGGAACACAGATACGCAGTATTTT. Translating gives CASSRGTGNTDTQYF. The chain links TRBV5-6 to TRBJ2-3, with 9 bases identical to TRBD1. CDR1 is SGHDT and CDR2 is YYEEEE in the germline V gene. CDR3 length: 15 amino acids. V was clipped by 4 bases and J by 2 bases; unmatched bases: 5.